What follows describes a single TCR beta chain. The antigen is undetermined. This entry is derived from a study of cytomegalovirus exposure and HLA in healthy donors. Study-wide points: A classifier reportedly called cytomegalovirus status with high sensitivity and specificity. Among the CMV-associated chains, three were confirmed in vitro as specific for CMV antigens. A missense DCLRE1C variant was associated with V- and J-gene trimming of TCR beta chains in a later analysis, and an independent cohort replicated the association. Exclusion as indistinguishable affected some V segments, including TRBV6-2 and TRBV6-3.

Researchers ran the PCR with 60 Vbeta and 13 Jbeta primers. The data were produced by immunoSEQ multiplex PCR, yet TCRdb's version contains in-frame clones alone and is incomplete. This table holds some 210,000 clones, 87% found once. The germline V gene encodes CDR1 SGHVS and CDR2 FQNEAQ. CDR3 size: 13 residues. The germline V and J ends were trimmed by 5 bases and 6 bases, with 12 bases remaining between them. The chain links TRBV7-8 to TRBJ2-3; maybe TRBD2 (5 bases). Sequencing was carried out using PBMCs. The receptor comes from a young man in good health and CMV-seronegative. The DNA for the CDR3 is TGTGCCAGCAGCACTAGAGGGCGTGATACGCAGTATTTT. Translation: CASSTRGRDTQYF.